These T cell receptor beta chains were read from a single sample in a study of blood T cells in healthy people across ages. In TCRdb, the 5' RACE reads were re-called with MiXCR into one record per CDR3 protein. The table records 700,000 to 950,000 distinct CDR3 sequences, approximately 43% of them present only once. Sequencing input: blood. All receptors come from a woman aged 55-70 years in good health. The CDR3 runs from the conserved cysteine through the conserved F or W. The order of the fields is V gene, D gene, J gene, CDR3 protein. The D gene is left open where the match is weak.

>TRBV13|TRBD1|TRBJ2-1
CASSLGPPQGYYEQFF
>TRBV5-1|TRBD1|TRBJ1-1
CASSLARGGVAVNTEAFF
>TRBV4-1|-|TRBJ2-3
CASSQDGGGGWDTQYF
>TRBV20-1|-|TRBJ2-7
CSARDANSGYEQYF
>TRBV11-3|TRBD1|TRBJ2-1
CASSPGQDHNEQFF
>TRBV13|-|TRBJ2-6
CASSFGGSSGANVLTF
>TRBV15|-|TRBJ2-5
CTTSRSGDGAYNEQYF
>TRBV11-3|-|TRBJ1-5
CASSWGQPQHF
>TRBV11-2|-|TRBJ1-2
CASSPGQFRTNYGYTF
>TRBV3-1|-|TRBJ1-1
CASSQGGAAVISPFF
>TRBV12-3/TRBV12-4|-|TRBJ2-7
CASSPTGRYEQYF
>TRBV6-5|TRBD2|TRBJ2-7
CASSQREGSYEQYF
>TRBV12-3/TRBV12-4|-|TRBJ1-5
CASSSGQPQHF
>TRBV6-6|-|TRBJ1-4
CASSYSSGGLTNEKLFF
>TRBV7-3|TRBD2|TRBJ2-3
CASSLDSGASDTQYF
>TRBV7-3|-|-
CASSSGLPYNEQYF
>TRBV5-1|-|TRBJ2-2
CASSLGPPGTGELFF
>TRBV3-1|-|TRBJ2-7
CASSRWTGNEQYF
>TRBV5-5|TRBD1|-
CASSLDLGTGAYEQYF
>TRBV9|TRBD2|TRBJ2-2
CASSGGGNAGELFF
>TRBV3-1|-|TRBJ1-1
CASSQAGYTEAFF
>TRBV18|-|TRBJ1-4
CASSPRQEEKLFF
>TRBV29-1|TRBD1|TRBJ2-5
CSVNRGPNEQYF
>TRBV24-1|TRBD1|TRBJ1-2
CATSELTRQGWNYGYTF
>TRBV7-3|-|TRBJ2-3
CAGVHSTDTQYF
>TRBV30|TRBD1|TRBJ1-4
CAWSRSGQGEEKLFF
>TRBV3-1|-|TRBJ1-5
CASSPGGTSNQPQHF
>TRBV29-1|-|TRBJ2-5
CSVEPTAYQETQYF
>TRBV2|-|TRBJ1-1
CASSVIYLNTEAFF
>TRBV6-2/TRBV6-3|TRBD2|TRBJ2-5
CASSYTGGPLETQYF
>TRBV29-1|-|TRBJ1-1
CSVDRGDLTEAFF
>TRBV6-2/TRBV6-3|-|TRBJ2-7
CASSAPGLGTYEQYF
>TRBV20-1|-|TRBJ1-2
CSARDLTENYGYTF
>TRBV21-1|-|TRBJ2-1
CASSKQGLAGERFLSPYNEQFF